The source of this TCR beta chain is a study of blood T cell repertoires in COVID-19. The wider study: Some COVID-19 samples were acute and others convalescent; all came from the United States, Italy and Spain.

Original methodology: It was from reference gene primer amplification that nucleated cell counts were estimated. The table came from immunoSEQ multiplex PCR; TCRdb's copy has only in-frame clones and leaves some out. From that table come the V and J calls and clone size; the DNA was used to work out D and trimming. This table holds roughly 100,000 clones, about 88% found once. The sequence was collected from a human donor in a cohort sampled during active COVID-19. The sequenced sample was peripheral blood.

The CDR3 protein is CASNTGQGYEQYF. Here the CDR3 DNA reads TGTGCCAGCAACACCGGACAGGGCTACGAGCAGTACTTC. The rearrangement joins TRBV28 to TRBJ2-7; TRBD1 aligns across 8 bases. Germline CDR1 reads MDHEN; CDR2 reads SYDVKM. The CDR3 is 13 residues long. The trim removed 7 bases at V and 3 bases at J, leaving 5 bases unmatched. The full variable domain, in which reference TRBV28 and TRBJ2-7 provide the parts outside the CDR3, is DVKVTQSSRYLVKRTGEKVFLECVQDMDHENMFWYRQDPGLGLRLIYFSYDVKMKEKGDIPEGYSVSREKKERFSLILESASTNQTSMYLCASNTGQGYEQYFGPGTRLTVT.